Presented here are 10 T cell receptor beta chains from one specimen sequenced in a study of early T cells in non-severe SARS-CoV-2 infection. TCRdb passed the 5' RACE reads through MiXCR, listing each CDR3 protein once. The sample has tens of thousands of distinct CDR3 sequences, approximately 12% seen once. The sequencing sample was made of whole blood. These receptors all come from an adult who was a healthcare worker with PCR-confirmed SARS-CoV-2 infection or an uninfected control (not recorded which).

This clonotype was detected many times. This chain links TRBV21-1 with TRBJ2-3; the DNA was not used to check the table's D call, TRBD1. TRBV21-1 corresponds to a pseudogene. There are 13 residues in the CDR3. The CDR3 sequence: CASSKAGRDTQYF. Written as DNA, the CDR3 is TGTGCCAGCAGCAAGGCAGGGAGAGATACGCAGTATTTT.

This clonotype was counted many times. The chain has TRBV20-1 and TRBJ2-3; TRBD2 matches 12 bases. V lost 2 bases, J lost 1 base, and 4 bases stayed unmatched. The CDR3 runs 16 residues. Germline loops: CDR1 DFQATT, CDR2 SNEGSKA (reference sequence). The DNA for the CDR3 is TGCAGTGCTAGACCACTAGCGGGAGGTGGCACAGATACGCAGTATTTT. This gives the protein CSARPLAGGGTDTQYF.

The chain uses TRBV6-1 and TRBJ2-3; unclear D gene. The germline V gene has CDR1 MNHNS and CDR2 SASEGT. V lost 6 bases and J 6 bases, leaving 16 bases between the germline ends. The CDR3 is 14 residues long. In DNA, the CDR3 is TGTGCCAGCAGACCCTTCGGGTATCCCGATACGCAGTATTTT. It translates to CASRPFGYPDTQYF.

This clonotype turned up a few times. The V call is TRBV10-3, the J call TRBJ2-6; D remains unclear. The V and J ends lost 6 bases and 2 bases respectively, with 2 bases between them. CDR1 is ENHRY and CDR2 is SYGVKD in the germline V gene. The CDR3 consists of 12 residues. This CDR3 is CAIRPGANVLTF. The CDR3, as DNA: TGTGCCATCAGACCTGGGGCCAACGTCCTGACTTTC.

In this sample, this clonotype turned up many times. The CDR3 is CSASYRLVGGEQYF. Written as DNA, the CDR3 is TGCAGTGCTAGCTATCGACTAGTCGGCGGCGAGCAGTACTTC. The chain is built from TRBV20-1 and TRBJ2-7; weak D call: TRBD2 (6 bases). V was pared by 3 bases and J by 6 bases, with 18 bases between. The CDR3 has 14 residues. Germline V gene sequence: CDR1 DFQATT, CDR2 SNEGSKA (reference sequence).

Comments on this clonotype: One end of the junction is discordant with germline, which a read error may explain. V is TRBV5-6 and J is TRBJ2-1; D is undetermined. The CDR3 runs to 11 residues. Per germline, CDR1 SGHDT and CDR2 YYEEEE. The CDR3 region is CTSSFTNEQFF. CDR3 nucleotide sequence: TGTACCAGCAGTTTTACGAATGAGCAGTTCTTC.

This clonotype was counted ten times or more. The J gene is TRBJ1-1, the V gene TRBV5-5; D is unresolved. Germline CDR1 is SGHKS and CDR2 is YYEKEE (reference sequence). The CDR3 length is 12 residues. Trimming took 1 base from V and 7 from J, leaving 8 bases between them. DNA of the CDR3: TGTGCCAGCAGCTTGCCCGGGCGTGAAGCTTTCTTT. Translated: CASSLPGREAFF.

In its sample, this clonotype was seen many times. V usage is TRBV12-3 or TRBV12-4 and J usage is TRBJ1-2; tentative D call: TRBD1 (6 bases). V gave up 5 bases and J gave up 3 bases, with 16 bases separating them. CDR3 length: 15 residues. The CDR3 DNA reads as TGTGCCAGCAGTGATAACAACAGGGAACACTATGGCTACACCTTC. Its protein product is CASSDNNREHYGYTF.

This clonotype has a count of ten or more. The V call is TRBV29-1, the J call TRBJ2-2, with TRBD1 identical over 7 bases. The trim removed 2 bases at V and 5 bases at J, leaving 5 bases unmatched. CDR1 SQVTM and CDR2 ANQGSEA come from the germline V gene. The CDR3 is made up of 14 amino acids. CDR3 nucleotides: TGCAGCGTTGAACGAGGGGGCCGGACCGGGGAGCTGTTTTTT. Protein: CSVERGGRTGELFF.

The count of this clonotype is one. This sequence may be a read error, since a much larger clone differs from it by one base. V and J are TRBV12-3 or TRBV12-4 and TRBJ1-1; 8 bases line up with TRBD1. The CDR3 is 14 amino acids. The CDR3 DNA reads TGTACCAGCAGTTTGGCAGGGGGCCTTACTGAAGCTTTCTTT. It codes for CTSSLAGGLTEAFF.